This T cell receptor beta chain stems from a study of cytomegalovirus exposure and HLA in healthy donors. About the research overall: As released early, the data held some 80 million unique TCRs from HLA-typed donors. Across under 450 genotyped donors, roughly 85% landed in the Caucasian-associated ancestry cluster. Study findings and constraints: In a later analysis, CMV-associated beta chains were mostly HLA-associated, it appeared. Trimming of TCR beta V- and J-genes showed a link, identified in a later analysis, to a missense DCLRE1C variant.

A note on this clone: Its antigen remains unknown.

CDR3 length equals 14 residues. V shed 5 bases, J shed 6 bases, and the junction held 6 bases outside the gene matches. Looked up from germline, CDR1 is SGHDT and CDR2 is YYEEEE. Researchers ran the PCR with 60 Vbeta and 13 Jbeta primers. Method: immunoSEQ multiplex PCR; TCRdb's copy keeps in-frame clones and lacks some. This sample contains around 70,000 clones. The sample was PBMCs. This TCR was sampled from a boy younger than 18 in good health and CMV-seronegative. This chain uses TRBV5-6 with TRBJ1-5; TRBD1 aligns across 9 bases. The CDR3 here is CASSQTGGGQPQHF. The CDR3, as DNA: TGTGCCAGCAGTCAGACAGGGGGGGGTCAGCCCCAGCATTTT.